What follows are 23 T cell receptor beta chains derived from one specimen sequenced in a study of T cells in Graves' hyperthyroidism and ophthalmopathy. RNA transcripts gave rise to amplified TCR beta CDR3 regions. HTBI primers were employed in a first-round RT-PCR of the TCR CDR3. MiXCR, run by TCRdb on the multiplex PCR reads, gives a single entry per CDR3 protein. The sample lists about 320,000 distinct CDR3 sequences, around 16% occurring once. The sequenced material came from blood. All receptors come from a young man with Graves' hyperthyroidism.

This clonotype was recorded at least ten times. The chain carries TRBV28 and TRBJ1-1; possible D gene TRBD1, 5 bases. Germline CDR1 and CDR2: MDHEN and SYDVKM. Trimming stripped 7 bases from V and 1 base from J, with 10 bases between. The CDR3 loop spans 13 amino acids. The CDR3 region is CASILTANTEAFF. CDR3 nucleotides: TGTGCCAGCATCTTGACAGCGAACACTGAAGCTTTCTTT.

Regarding this clonotype: A read error is possible here, since a much larger clone lies one base away. This sequence joins TRBV10-3 and TRBJ1-5; 11 nucleotides agree with TRBD1. The CDR3 length is 14 residues. Germline loops: CDR1 ENHRY, CDR2 SYGVKD. The ends lost 10 bases at V and 1 base at J; junction bases unmatched: 3. Written as DNA, the CDR3 is TGTGCCAGCGGACAGGGGGCGAGCAATCAGCCCCAGCATTTT. Translated, it gives CASGQGASNQPQHF.

This clonotype was counted only a few times. V usage is TRBV5-1 and J usage is TRBJ2-5; D is unclear. This CDR3 region has 13 residues. V lost 0 bases, J lost 4 bases, and 7 bases lay in between. Germline CDR1 is SGHRS and CDR2 is YFSETQ. CDR3 nucleotides: TGCGCCAGCAGCTTGGGTGTCCGAGAGACCCAGTACTTC. Translating gives CASSLGVRETQYF.

There are many counts of this clonotype. For the CDR3, the DNA is TGTGCCAGCAGCGCCAGACTAGCGGCGACCTACGAGCAGTACTTC. Protein product: CASSARLAATYEQYF. The chain couples TRBV11-3 to TRBJ2-7; 9 bases line up with TRBD2. This CDR3 is 15 amino acids long. Per the germline V gene, CDR1 is SGHNT and CDR2 is YENEEA. Trimming cost V 5 bases and J 2 bases; bases outside gene matches: 7.

This clonotype was seen many times. The rearrangement links TRBV20-1 to TRBJ2-7; 7 bases align to TRBD1. In germline, CDR1 is DFQATT, CDR2 SNEGSKA (reference sequence). V lost 3 bases and J lost 5; bases outside the gene matches: 7. There are 13 residues in the CDR3. The CDR3 reads CSASQDRYNEQYF. CDR3 in DNA: TGCAGTGCTAGTCAGGACAGGTACAACGAGCAGTACTTC.

The J gene is TRBJ2-1, the V gene TRBV24-1; 10 bases are shared with TRBD2. Germline CDR1 reads KGHDR; CDR2 reads SFDVKD. V gave up 8 bases and J gave up 7 bases; unmatched junction bases: 7. The CDR3 has 14 residues. DNA of the CDR3: TGTGCCACCAAGCCTAGCGGGAGTTTAAATGAGCAGTTCTTC. Translation: CATKPSGSLNEQFF.

At least ten counts were recorded for this clonotype. This sequence joins TRBV2 and TRBJ2-3; no clear D gene. The CDR3 is made up of 15 amino acids. Trimming took 0 bases from V and 5 from J, leaving 12 bases between them. In germline, CDR1 is SNHLY, CDR2 FYNNEI. In DNA form, the CDR3 reads TGTGCCAGCAGTGAAGCGGCAGGCTACGGAGATACGCAGTATTTT. Translated: CASSEAAGYGDTQYF.

As for this clonotype: The junction differs from germline at one of its ends, possibly a read error. The genes are TRBV11-1 and TRBJ2-5; no definite D call. CDR3 length: 14 amino acids. Per germline, CDR1 SGHAT and CDR2 FQDESV (reference sequence). For the CDR3, the DNA is TGCGCCAGCAGCTTGGGCAGCTTGGAAGAGACCCAGTACTTC. Protein sequence: CASSLGSLEETQYF.

This clonotype was recorded many times. The chain links TRBV12-3 or TRBV12-4 to TRBJ2-7; 9 bases agree with TRBD2. This CDR3 has 15 residues. The V and J ends lost 5 bases and 4 bases, in that order; junction bases with no gene match: 9. The CDR3 spells CASSEVSGLAYEQYF. DNA of the CDR3: TGTGCCAGCAGTGAAGTTTCGGGACTAGCTTACGAGCAGTACTTC.

Only a few counts were recorded for this clonotype. V is TRBV29-1 and J is TRBJ2-3, with D unclear. This CDR3 has 13 residues. From germline, CDR1 is SQVTM and CDR2 ANQGSEA. V was cut by 3 bases and J by 2 bases, with 9 bases left in between. Here the CDR3 reads CSVELDFTDTQYF. CDR3 nucleotides: TGCAGCGTTGAGTTGGATTTCACAGATACGCAGTATTTT.

This clonotype was picked up a small number of times. V is TRBV5-1 and J is TRBJ2-1; D may be TRBD1 or TRBD2 (5 bases each). The V end was cut by 0 bases, the J end by 6 bases, with 13 bases between. The CDR3 has 15 amino acids. Germline V gene sequence: CDR1 SGHRS, CDR2 YFSETQ. This CDR3 reads CASSLGGINVNEQFF. The CDR3 DNA reads as TGCGCCAGCAGCTTGGGGGGGATAAACGTCAATGAGCAGTTCTTC.

This clonotype was picked up many times. The gene calls are TRBV12-5 and TRBJ1-2, with 8 bases fitting TRBD1. The J segment lost 4 bases and the V segment lost 4 bases, leaving 5 bases of the junction unmatched. The CDR3 is 14 residues long. Germline CDR1 LGHNT, CDR2 FRNRAP. The CDR3 DNA reads TGTGCTAGTGGTTCGGACAGGGTGGCCTATGGCTACACCTTC. Encoded protein: CASGSDRVAYGYTF.

This rearrangement joins TRBV10-1 to TRBJ2-5; D remains unclear. CDR1 is WNHNN, CDR2 SYGVQD, per germline (reference sequence). The CDR3 sequence is 17 residues long. V lost 3 bases to trimming and J lost 5 bases, with 22 bases between them. CDR3 loop: CASSEKDLLPGGETQYF. The DNA of the CDR3 is TGCGCCAGCAGTGAAAAGGATTTACTCCCCGGTGGGGAGACCCAGTACTTC.

This clonotype was seen many times. The chain has TRBV7-9 and TRBJ1-5; 8 bases fit TRBD1. The CDR3 is 15 amino acids. Trimming removed 6 bases from V and 3 bases from J; junction bases left unmatched: 7. Germline assignment: CDR1 SEHNR and CDR2 FQNEAQ (reference sequence). The CDR3: CASSSTGEPNQPQHF. The CDR3 nucleotides are TGTGCCAGCAGTTCGACAGGGGAACCCAATCAGCCCCAGCATTTT.

The chain joins TRBV6-2 or TRBV6-3 to TRBJ2-1; possibly TRBD2 for D (5 bases). The CDR3 covers 14 residues. Trimming stripped 0 bases from V and 10 bases from J, with 13 bases between. CDR1 is MNHEY and CDR2 is SVGEGT in the germline V gene. The CDR3 nucleotides are TGTGCCAGCAGTTACTCGAGGCTAGCTGACGAGCAGTTCTTC. It is translated as CASSYSRLADEQFF.

The chain couples TRBV5-1 to TRBJ2-7; a weak D match, TRBD1 (5 bases). This CDR3 has 11 residues. In germline, CDR1 is SGHRS, CDR2 YFSETQ. Trimming removed 4 bases from V and 6 bases from J, with 8 bases in between. CDR3 DNA sequence: TGCGCCAGCAGCGGGGCTCTCGAGCAGTACTTC. Amino acids: CASSGALEQYF. Filled out from reference TRBV5-1 and TRBJ2-7, the complete variable domain reads KAGVTQTPRYLIKTRGQQVTLSCSPISGHRSVSWYQQTPGQGLQFLFEYFSETQRNKGNFPGRFSGRQFSNSRSEMNVSTLELGDSALYLCASSGALEQYFGPGTRLTVT.

The chain uses TRBV20-1 and TRBJ1-4; 7 bases align to TRBD1. The CDR3 spans 13 residues. The trim removed 3 bases at V and 7 bases at J, leaving 5 bases unmatched. Germline CDR1 reads DFQATT; CDR2 reads SNEGSKA (reference sequence). Here the CDR3 reads CSARTGSGEKLFF. The CDR3 DNA reads TGCAGTGCTAGGACAGGGTCCGGTGAAAAACTGTTTTTT.

This clonotype has at least ten counts. V is TRBV11-2 and J is TRBJ1-4; 7 bases agree with TRBD1. CDR1 is SGHAT, CDR2 FQNNGV, per germline. CDR3 length equals 14 residues. V shed 5 bases, J shed 6 bases, and the junction held 6 bases outside the gene matches. This chain's CDR3 is CASSTQGVDEKLFF. CDR3 sequence (DNA): TGTGCCAGCAGCACTCAGGGGGTAGATGAAAAACTGTTTTTT.

This clonotype was found a few times. The chain employs TRBV18 and TRBJ2-3, with unresolved D. Germline V CDR1 and CDR2: KGHSH, LQKENI. The CDR3 loop spans 13 amino acids. Trimming stripped 3 bases from V and 6 bases from J, with 10 bases between. The CDR3, as DNA: TGTGCCAGCTCACCCCAACCCCAGGATACGCAGTATTTT. This gives the protein CASSPQPQDTQYF. The entire variable domain, with the rest obtained from reference TRBV18 and TRBJ2-3, is as follows: NAGVMQNPRHLVRRRGQEARLRCSPMKGHSHVYWYRQLPEEGLKFMVYLQKENIIDESGMPKERFSAEFPKEGPSILRIQQVVRGDSAAYFCASSPQPQDTQYFGPGTRLTVL.

Ten or more counts support this clonotype. The CDR3 here is CSARDPLGLGASSYEQYF. DNA of the CDR3: TGCAGTGCTAGAGACCCCCTAGGTTTGGGGGCTAGCTCCTACGAGCAGTACTTC. The chain links TRBV20-1 to TRBJ2-7; maybe TRBD1 (6 bases). This CDR3 comprises 18 residues. V was clipped by 0 bases and J by 0 bases, with 21 bases between them. Germline V gene lookup returns CDR1 DFQATT and CDR2 SNEGSKA (reference sequence).

There are many counts of this clonotype. This chain uses TRBV28 with TRBJ1-1; 8 nucleotides match TRBD1. The CDR3 runs to 13 residues. Per germline, CDR1 MDHEN and CDR2 SYDVKM. Germline trimming cut 8 bases from V and 4 bases from J; bases unmatched to any gene: 6. The CDR3 spells CASGTGGLTEAFF. Here the CDR3 DNA reads TGTGCCAGCGGAACAGGGGGGCTCACTGAAGCTTTCTTT.

This clonotype was observed a few times. This chain links TRBV5-5 with TRBJ2-2, with D perhaps TRBD2 (7 bases). Germline CDR1 SGHKS, CDR2 YYEKEE (reference sequence). The CDR3 runs to 16 residues. V lost 4 bases and J 4 bases, leaving 17 bases between the germline ends. The CDR3 region has the DNA TGTGCCAGCAGCCGTTTGGGGGGGCGAGGCACCGGGGAGCTGTTTTTT. Its protein is CASSRLGGRGTGELFF.

The gene calls are TRBV5-6 and TRBJ2-1; maybe TRBD1 (5 bases). The CDR3 extends over 15 amino acids. CDR1 and CDR2 (germline): SGHDT, YYEEEE. Deletions cut 6 bases from V and 6 bases from J, with 19 bases between. The CDR3: CASTRRNKGSNEQFF. In DNA form, the CDR3 reads TGTGCCAGCACCCGAAGGAACAAGGGGTCCAATGAGCAGTTCTTC.